The rows below give T cell receptor beta chains drawn from one sample of a study of blood T cell repertoires in COVID-19. Sequencing used immunoSEQ multiplex PCR; TCRdb keeps in-frame clones, though not all of them. The table records roughly 260,000 clones, roughly nine tenths of them present only once. The sample consisted of peripheral blood. These TCRs come from a man between 35 and 55 years old who had recovered from COVID-19. The CDR3 runs from the conserved cysteine through the conserved F or W. A D gene is named only where the DNA matches it firmly. The size field is filled for only some rows; it gives once, few, many or a size class.

- TRBJ1-2 TRBV12-3/TRBV12-4 - TGTGCCAGCAGTTTACAGGGTTCCTATGGCTACACCTTC CASSLQGSYGYTF
TRBD2 TRBJ2-7 TRBV7-2 - TGTGCCAGCAGCTTAGTTCCCCTAGCGGGGGAGGCCTACGAGCAGTACTTC CASSLVPLAGEAYEQYF
TRBD2 TRBJ2-7 TRBV6-2/TRBV6-3 once TGTGCCAGCAGTTCGGCCGGGAGGGCCTTTACCTACGAGCAGTACTTC CASSSAGRAFTYEQYF
TRBD1 TRBJ1-2 TRBV6-5 - TGTGCCAGCAGTATGCTGACAGGGGCGTTCTATGGCTACACCTTC CASSMLTGAFYGYTF
- TRBJ1-6 TRBV3-1/TRBV3-2 few TGTGCCAGCAGCCAAGTTCAGGGAGGGGGTTCACCCCTCCACTTT CASSQVQGGGSPLHF
TRBD2 TRBJ2-3 TRBV7-6 - TGTGCCAGCAGCCCGAGGACTAGCGGAGTCTATCCAGATACGCAGTATTTT CASSPRTSGVYPDTQYF
- TRBJ1-5 TRBV11-3 - TGTGCCAGCAGCTTAGAGAGTCGGACAGACTCGGAGCCCCAGCATTTT CASSLESRTDSEPQHF
- TRBJ2-7 TRBV5-6 - TGTGCCAGCAGCTTGAAGGGGAACCCCTACGAGCAGTACTTC CASSLKGNPYEQYF
- TRBJ2-1 TRBV9 - TGTGCCAGCAGCGTAGGGGCATACAATGAGCAGTTCTTC CASSVGAYNEQFF
- TRBJ2-1 TRBV7-7 - TGTGCCAGCAGCTTAGTAGGGGGCTCCTACAATGAGCAGTTCTTC CASSLVGGSYNEQFF
TRBD2 TRBJ2-3 TRBV7-9 - TGTGCCAGCAGCTTATTTCGTAGCGGGACTCGCACAGATACGCAGTATTTT CASSLFRSGTRTDTQYF
TRBD1 TRBJ2-1 TRBV12-3/TRBV12-4 - TGTGCCAGCAGAGGACAGGGGTATAATGAGCAGTTCTTC CASRGQGYNEQFF
- TRBJ2-6 TRBV11-2 once TGTGCCAGCAGCTTAAGGACAGATCATTACTCTGGGGCCAACGTCCTGACTTTC CASSLRTDHYSGANVLTF
TRBD2 TRBJ2-1 TRBV18 - TGTGCCAGCTCACTCTTGACTAGCGGAGCCCACAATGAGCAGTTCTTC CASSLLTSGAHNEQFF
- TRBJ2-3 TRBV13 - TGTGCCAGCAGCCCCCGGGGGGCGGGAGCGTCGATGGATACGCAGTATTTT CASSPRGAGASMDTQYF
- TRBJ2-7 TRBV5-1 - TGCGCCAGCAGCCTGGGTCCCACTACGCCCGAGCAGTACTTC CASSLGPTTPEQYF
- TRBJ2-2 TRBV7-2 - TGTGCCAGCAGCCCACCGGGATTAAACACCGGGGAGCTGTTTTTT CASSPPGLNTGELFF
- TRBJ2-1 TRBV28 - TGTGCCAGCAGTTTACCCCTCGACAATGAGCAGTTCTTC CASSLPLDNEQFF
TRBD2 TRBJ2-1 TRBV27 few TGTGCCAGCAGTCGGAGCGGGAGCCACCACAATGAGCAGTTCTTC CASSRSGSHHNEQFF
TRBD2 TRBJ2-1 TRBV5-8 - TGTGCCAGCAGGATCCGGGCGGGGGGCAATGAGCAGTTCTTC CASRIRAGGNEQFF
TRBD1 TRBJ2-2 TRBV27 - TGTGCCAGCAGACTCGGACAGGGGGCAAATGGCGGGGAGCTGTTTTTT CASRLGQGANGGELFF
- TRBJ1-2 TRBV30 few TGTGCCTGGAGTGAAGCGGCTGCAAGTGGCTATGGCTACACCTTC CAWSEAAASGYGYTF
TRBD2 TRBJ2-3 TRBV7-2 - TGTGCCAGCAGCACTAGCGGGGGGGCGGCAGATACGCAGTATTTT CASSTSGGAADTQYF
TRBD2 TRBJ2-1 TRBV7-7 - TGTGCCAGCAGCCCGACTAGCGGGGCGTACAATGAGCAGTTCTTC CASSPTSGAYNEQFF
TRBD2 TRBJ2-1 TRBV18 - TGTGCCAGCTCACCCCTAGCGGGTAAACCTAACAATGAGCAGTTCTTC CASSPLAGKPNNEQFF
- TRBJ2-7 TRBV4-1 few TGCGCCAGCAGCCAAGGCGGGGACTACGAGCAGTACTTC CASSQGGDYEQYF
- TRBJ1-2 TRBV25-1 - TGTGCCAGCAGTGAACAGGGCAGTGGCTACACCTTC CASSEQGSGYTF
TRBD1 TRBJ2-2 TRBV6-6 - TGTGCCAGCAGTGCGGACAGGGGTGCCGGGGAGCTGTTTTTT CASSADRGAGELFF
- TRBJ1-2 TRBV6-2/TRBV6-3 - TGTGCCAGCAGATACCCCGACAGCTATGGCTACACCTTC CASRYPDSYGYTF